The 11 T cell receptor beta chains below come from one sample, sequenced in a study of blood T cell repertoires in COVID-19. Here immunoSEQ multiplex PCR was the method, and the copy in TCRdb shows in-frame clones only, minus some. This sample has some 520,000 clones; 89% occur once, and the top ten carry around 0.9%. The specimen sequenced was peripheral blood. The source of these receptors is a man younger than 35 with COVID-19, enrolled during active disease.

The V gene is TRBV6-5, the J gene TRBJ2-7; D perhaps matches TRBD1 (6 bases). The V and J ends lost 2 bases and 6 bases respectively, with 17 bases between them. This CDR3 has 15 amino acids. Germline assignment: CDR1 MNHEY and CDR2 SVGAGI. The CDR3, as DNA: TGTGCCAGCAGTTACGCGGCCGGACAGTTGGTCGAGCAGTACTTC. This sequence encodes CASSYAAGQLVEQYF.

The CDR3 sequence is CASSPRYGLAFDTIYF. CDR3 in DNA: TGTGCCAGCTCACCACGGTACGGATTAGCATTCGACACCATATATTTT. The rearrangement joins TRBV18 to TRBJ1-3; D gene uncertain. V dropped 1 base and J dropped 8 bases, with 18 bases sitting between them. The germline CDR1 and CDR2 sequences are KGHSH and LQKENI. The CDR3 length is 16 residues. Looking up the rest from reference TRBV18 and TRBJ1-3 gives the full variable domain: NAGVMQNPRHLVRRRGQEARLRCSPMKGHSHVYWYRQLPEEGLKFMVYLQKENIIDESGMPKERFSAEFPKEGPSILRIQQVVRGDSAAYFCASSPRYGLAFDTIYFGEGSWLTVV.

The rearrangement links TRBV12-3 or TRBV12-4 to TRBJ2-5; D is perhaps TRBD2 (6 bases). CDR3 length equals 13 residues. The V and J ends lost 3 bases and 6 bases respectively, with 11 bases between them. The CDR3 loop is CASSLGGLKTQYF. The CDR3 region has the DNA TGTGCCAGCAGTTTGGGGGGTTTGAAGACCCAGTACTTC.

This rearrangement joins TRBV15 to TRBJ2-5; no firm D call. Germline CDR1 reads LNHNV; CDR2 reads YYDKDF (reference sequence). V lost 1 base and J 1 base, leaving 4 bases between the germline ends. CDR3 length: 13 residues. This CDR3 is CATSRGLQETQYF. The CDR3 DNA follows: TGTGCCACCAGCAGAGGTCTCCAAGAGACCCAGTACTTC.

This rearrangement joins TRBV5-1 to TRBJ2-5; weak D call: TRBD1 (6 bases). CDR3 length: 15 residues. Trimming shortened V by 4 bases and J by 2 bases, and 15 bases separated the two germline ends. CDR1 is SGHRS and CDR2 is YFSETQ in the germline V gene. DNA for the CDR3: TGCGCCAGCAGCCCACAGGGTTCCCCTCAAGAGACCCAGTACTTC. Protein: CASSPQGSPQETQYF.

This chain connects TRBV30 to TRBJ1-1; TRBD1 matches at 8 bases. V shed 2 bases, J shed 6 bases, and the junction held 8 bases outside the gene matches. This CDR3 has 14 amino acids. The V gene's germline CDR1 is GTSNPN and CDR2 SVGIG (reference sequence). As DNA, the CDR3 is TGTGCCTGGAGTACAACAGGGGGTAAAGCTGAAGCTTTCTTT. Encoded protein: CAWSTTGGKAEAFF. Filled out from reference TRBV30 and TRBJ1-1, the complete variable domain reads SQTIHQWPATLVQPVGSPLSLECTVEGTSNPNLYWYRQAAGRGLQLLFYSVGIGQISSEVPQNLSASRPQDRQFILSSKKLLLSDSGFYLCAWSTTGGKAEAFFGQGTRLTVV.

V is TRBV2 and J is TRBJ1-6; D is perhaps TRBD1 (5 bases). Germline loops: CDR1 SNHLY, CDR2 FYNNEI. Trimming removed 7 bases at V and 6 bases at J, with 16 bases between. The CDR3 length is 15 residues. CDR3 loop: CASIRGGLANSPLHF. In DNA, the CDR3 is TGTGCCAGCATCCGGGGGGGTCTGGCTAATTCACCCCTCCACTTT.

The genes are TRBV19 and TRBJ2-6; TRBD1 agrees at 7 bases. Germline V gives CDR1 LNHDA, CDR2 SQIVND (reference sequence). The CDR3 consists of 15 residues. Germline trimming cut 3 bases from V and 2 bases from J; bases unmatched to any gene: 1. The CDR3 nucleotides are TGTGCCAGTAGTATTGGACAGGCTGGGGCCAACGTCCTGACTTTC. It encodes CASSIGQAGANVLTF.

The V gene is TRBV11-3, the J gene TRBJ2-4; 9 bases map to TRBD2. Germline loops: CDR1 SGHNT, CDR2 YENEEA. V gave up 3 bases and J gave up 2 bases; unmatched junction bases: 5. This CDR3 is 16 amino acids long. The CDR3 is CASSFHLAGSKNIQYF. CDR3 DNA: TGTGCCAGCAGCTTTCATCTAGCGGGGTCCAAAAACATTCAGTACTTC.

The V and J genes are TRBV6-6 and TRBJ1-1; weak D call: TRBD1 (5 bases). The V and J ends lost 2 bases and 5 bases respectively, with 15 bases between them. Germline loops: CDR1 MNHNY, CDR2 SVGAGI (reference sequence). The CDR3 totals 15 residues. In nucleotides, the CDR3 is TGTGCCAGCAGTTACGGGCCAGGGTTAATTACTGAAGCTTTCTTT. Protein sequence: CASSYGPGLITEAFF.

The V call is TRBV10-3, the J call TRBJ1-1; the D is unclear. Trimming took off 6 bases at V and 0 bases at J, with 14 bases between the two ends. CDR1 and CDR2 from the germline V gene are ENHRY and SYGVKD. The CDR3 sequence is 15 residues long. CDR3 in DNA: TGTGCCATCAGCCAGGAAACCGGCATGAACACTGAAGCTTTCTTT. This sequence encodes CAISQETGMNTEAFF.